The 9 T cell receptor beta chains presented below share a single source sample, sequenced in a study of long-term antiretroviral therapy in people with HIV (dated 2022 in TCRdb). The immunoSEQ hsTCRB v3.0 assay was used at survey level resolution for TRB variable region sequencing. TCRdb took over this immuneACCESS table, retaining in-frame rearrangements with V and J assigned. Such tables are incomplete; in checked studies, under half of the missing clones stem from an unresolved V gene, and the remainder is unexplained. Here the sample has roughly 8,500 clones; about 85% occur a single time. The ten largest clones take up roughly 13% of the sample. The sequences come from unsorted PBMCs, collected 2.6 years before starting antiretroviral therapy. Receptors originate from a man in his forties with HIV.

The V gene is TRBV28, the J gene TRBJ1-5, with D maybe TRBD1 (5 bases). This CDR3 is 17 amino acids long. Germline V gene lookup returns CDR1 MDHEN and CDR2 SYDVKM. Trimming cost V 7 bases and J 0 bases, with 19 bases left between them. The CDR3 coding sequence is TGTGCCAGCACCAGCGGCCCCGACAGATATAGCAATCAGCCCCAGCATTTT. Its translation: CASTSGPDRYSNQPQHF.

In DNA, the CDR3 is TGTGCCAGCAGCCTCGGACGAACAGGCTCCTACGAGCAGTACTTC. As protein: CASSLGRTGSYEQYF. The rearrangement joins TRBV7-2 to TRBJ2-7; D is perhaps TRBD1 (5 bases). This CDR3 has 15 residues. Trimming removed 5 bases at V and 0 bases at J, with 14 bases between. Germline CDR1 SGHTA, CDR2 FQGNSA.

The rearrangement links TRBV4-1 to TRBJ2-7; possible D gene TRBD2, 5 bases. The CDR3 runs 16 residues. V lost 0 bases, J lost 1 base, and 13 bases lay in between. Per the germline V gene, CDR1 is MGHRA and CDR2 is YSYEKL. CDR3 loop: CASSQDGTSWSYEQYF. Here the CDR3 DNA reads TGCGCCAGCAGCCAAGATGGTACTAGTTGGTCCTACGAGCAGTACTTC.

DNA for the CDR3: TGTGCCAGTAGCCTTCCCGGGATGAACACTGAAGCTTTCTTT. Encoded protein: CASSLPGMNTEAFF. The chain carries TRBV19 and TRBJ1-1; unclear D gene. Trimming stripped 6 bases from V and 0 bases from J, with 11 bases between. The germline V gene has CDR1 LNHDA and CDR2 SQIVND (reference sequence). This CDR3 has 14 amino acids.

The genes are TRBV7-9 and TRBJ2-7; D uncertain. The CDR3 is made up of 13 amino acids. The germline V and J ends were trimmed by 5 bases and 3 bases, with 11 bases remaining between them. Germline loops: CDR1 SEHNR, CDR2 FQNEAQ (reference sequence). The CDR3 bases are TGTGCCAGCAGCCATGGGGTTAACTACGAGCAGTACTTC. It encodes CASSHGVNYEQYF.

The V gene is TRBV6-5, the J gene TRBJ2-3; possible D gene TRBD1, 6 bases. CDR3 length: 14 amino acids. CDR1 and CDR2 from the germline V gene are MNHEY and SVGAGI. V lost 5 bases, J lost 3 bases, and 12 bases lay in between. The CDR3 region has the DNA TGTGCCAGCAGTACCCGGACAGTGACAGATACGCAGTATTTT. Residues: CASSTRTVTDTQYF.

The chain links TRBV4-3 to TRBJ2-1; 9 bases line up with TRBD1. Trimming took 4 bases from V and 2 from J; bases not matched to a gene: 3. CDR3 length: 15 residues. Germline CDR1 LGHNA, CDR2 YSLEER. The CDR3 bases are TGCGCCAGCAGCCTGGACAGGGGCCCCTACAATGAGCAGTTCTTC. Its protein is CASSLDRGPYNEQFF.

This clone has a handful of counts. This chain uses TRBV27 with TRBJ1-5, with a possible D match to TRBD1 (5 bases). The CDR3 is made up of 18 amino acids. Trimming removed 5 bases at V and 0 bases at J, with 20 bases between. Germline CDR1 reads MNHEY; CDR2 reads SMNVEV (reference sequence). CDR3 sequence: CASSPAQGKRLSNQPQHF. The DNA of the CDR3 is TGTGCCAGCAGTCCAGCCCAGGGCAAAAGGCTTAGCAATCAGCCCCAGCATTTT.

The chain links TRBV30 to TRBJ1-4, with 9 bases aligning to TRBD1. The CDR3 spans 14 residues. V was clipped by 2 bases and J by 5 bases; unmatched bases: 3. The germline gives CDR1 GTSNPN, CDR2 SVGIG (reference sequence). CDR3 bases: TGTGCCTGGAGTCCCGGGACAGGGAATGAAAAACTGTTTTTT. It is translated as CAWSPGTGNEKLFF.